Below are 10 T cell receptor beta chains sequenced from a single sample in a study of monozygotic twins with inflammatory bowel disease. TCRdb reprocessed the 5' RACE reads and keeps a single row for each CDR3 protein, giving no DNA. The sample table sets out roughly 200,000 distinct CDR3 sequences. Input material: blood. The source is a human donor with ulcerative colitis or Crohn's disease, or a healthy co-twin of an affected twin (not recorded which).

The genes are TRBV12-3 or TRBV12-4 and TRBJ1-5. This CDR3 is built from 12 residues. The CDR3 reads CASSLVGEPQHF.

The CDR3 region is CSGDLTGFAERKVF. The genes are TRBV20-1 and TRBJ1-1. Per germline, CDR1 DFQATT and CDR2 SNEGSKA (reference sequence). The CDR3 is 14 amino acids.

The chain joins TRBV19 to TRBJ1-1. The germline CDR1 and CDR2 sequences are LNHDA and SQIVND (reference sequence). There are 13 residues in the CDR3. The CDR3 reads CASSIGQSTEAFF.

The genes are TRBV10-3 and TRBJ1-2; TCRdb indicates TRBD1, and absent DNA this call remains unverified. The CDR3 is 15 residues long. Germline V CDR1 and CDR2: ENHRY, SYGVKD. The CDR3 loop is CAISLQGSGDYGYTF.

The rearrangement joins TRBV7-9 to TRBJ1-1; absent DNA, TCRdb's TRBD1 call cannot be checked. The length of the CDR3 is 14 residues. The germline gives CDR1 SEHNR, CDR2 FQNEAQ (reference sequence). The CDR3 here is CASSRGGPWDEAFF.

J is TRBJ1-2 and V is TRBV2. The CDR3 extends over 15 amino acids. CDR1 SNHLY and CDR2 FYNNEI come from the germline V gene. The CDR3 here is CASSESIGHNYGYTF.

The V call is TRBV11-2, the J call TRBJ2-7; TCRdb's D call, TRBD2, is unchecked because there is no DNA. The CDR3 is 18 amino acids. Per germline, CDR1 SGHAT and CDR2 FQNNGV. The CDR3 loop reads CASSLRLAGRTGRYEQYF.

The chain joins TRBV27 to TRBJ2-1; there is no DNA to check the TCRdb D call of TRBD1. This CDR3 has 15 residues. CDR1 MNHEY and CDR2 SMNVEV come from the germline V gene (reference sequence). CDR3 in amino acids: CASSGLGTRLNEQFF.

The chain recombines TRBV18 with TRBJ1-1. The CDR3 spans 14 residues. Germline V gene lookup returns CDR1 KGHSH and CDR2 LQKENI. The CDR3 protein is CASSPPVSRGNAFF.

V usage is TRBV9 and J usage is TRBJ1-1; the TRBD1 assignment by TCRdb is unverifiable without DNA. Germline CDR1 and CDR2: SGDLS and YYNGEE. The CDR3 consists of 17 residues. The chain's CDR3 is CASSTLPGQGLNTEAFF.